One and the same sample provided the 29 T cell receptor beta chains below, sequenced in a study of post-analysis software for immune sequencing data. Broader study findings: The five TRBV segments detected at higher frequency in patients than in controls included TRBV5-6, TRBV5-1 and TRBV20-1.

No cognate antigen is known for these TCRs. Researchers reported that TCR beta cDNA libraries carried unique molecular identifiers. TCRdb called the PCR reads again in MiXCR, with one record for every CDR3 protein. The data contain about 400,000 distinct CDR3 sequences, around a third of them seen just once; the ten biggest clones take up 10% to 15%. Sequenced sample: blood. Receptors were obtained from a girl aged 5-17 years with multiple sclerosis.

About this clonotype: This may come from a read error, since a much larger clone is one base off. The chain uses TRBV25-1 and TRBJ2-5; 7 nucleotides line up with TRBD1. The CDR3 length is 11 residues. Per germline, CDR1 MGHDK and CDR2 SYGVNS. The CDR3 protein is CTSSAVGQQYF. DNA of the CDR3: TGTACCAGCAGTGCGGTGGGACAGCAGTACTTC.

The chain carries TRBV4-1 and TRBJ2-3, with TRBD2 matching 8 bases. The germline CDR1 and CDR2 sequences are MGHRA and YSYEKL. Germline trimming cut 8 bases from V and 0 bases from J; bases unmatched to any gene: 7. The CDR3 is 15 residues long. CDR3 protein: CASLSGEFSTDTQYF. CDR3 DNA sequence: TGCGCCAGCCTTAGCGGGGAGTTTAGCACAGATACGCAGTATTTT.

This clonotype was counted once. This rearrangement joins TRBV6-6 to TRBJ2-7, with 8 bases aligning to TRBD2. CDR1 MNHNY and CDR2 SVGAGI come from the germline V gene (reference sequence). V trimming: 6 bases; J trimming: 3 bases; junction bases outside the gene matches: 7. This CDR3 is built from 14 residues. The DNA for the CDR3 is TGTGCCAGCAGCGATGGCGGGGGGCTCTACGAGCAGTACTTC. It yields the protein CASSDGGGLYEQYF.

This chain joins TRBV13 and TRBJ2-1, with D tentatively TRBD2 (7 bases). V was cut by 4 bases and J by 2 bases, with 18 bases left in between. Germline V gene lookup returns CDR1 PRHDT and CDR2 FYEKMQ (reference sequence). This CDR3 contains 17 residues. In DNA, the CDR3 is TGTGCCAGCAGCTCGGACCGGGGAGGGGGGGCCTACAATGAGCAGTTCTTC. Amino acids: CASSSDRGGGAYNEQFF.

This CDR3 is CASSWDRAYQETQYF. For the CDR3, the DNA is TGTGCCAGCAGCTGGGACAGGGCATACCAAGAGACCCAGTACTTC. The V call is TRBV7-9, the J call TRBJ2-7; 9 nucleotides align to TRBD1. The J call may be incorrect, as the DNA end agrees better with TRBJ2-5. Germline CDR1 SEHNR, CDR2 FQNEAQ (reference sequence). CDR3 length equals 15 residues.

A few counts support this clonotype. The chain has TRBV7-2 and TRBJ1-2, with a possible D match to TRBD1 (6 bases). Germline CDR1 reads SGHTA; CDR2 reads FQGNSA. V lost 1 base, J lost 8 bases, and 14 bases lay in between. CDR3 length equals 14 residues. In DNA, the CDR3 is TGTGCCAGCAGCTTAGGGACAGAGGGTCGCGGCTACACCTTC. Its translation is CASSLGTEGRGYTF.

This clonotype was observed a few times. The J gene is TRBJ2-7, the V gene TRBV5-1, with D perhaps TRBD2 (6 bases). The germline V and J ends were trimmed by 0 bases and 0 bases, with 13 bases remaining between them. Germline V gives CDR1 SGHRS, CDR2 YFSETQ. The CDR3 runs to 16 residues. The CDR3 is CASSLGTRRDSYEQYF. CDR3 in DNA: TGCGCCAGCAGCTTGGGGACCCGGCGGGACTCCTACGAGCAGTACTTC.

This clonotype appeared a single time. The chain joins TRBV7-2 to TRBJ2-3; the match to TRBD2 covers 10 bases. The germline CDR1 and CDR2 sequences are SGHTA and FQGNSA. The ends lost 5 bases at V and 2 bases at J; junction bases unmatched: 13. The length of the CDR3 is 18 residues. The CDR3 DNA follows: TGTGCCAGCAGCCCTGGACTAGCGGCGGTTGAGACCACAGATACGCAGTATTTT. Protein sequence: CASSPGLAAVETTDTQYF.

This clonotype was found once. The CDR3 loop is CASSQDRGSPLHF. For the CDR3, the DNA is TGTGCCAGCAGCCAAGACAGGGGTTCACCCCTCCACTTT. The chain couples TRBV14 to TRBJ1-6; tentatively, D is TRBD1 (6 bases). The CDR3 is 13 residues long. The germline V gene encodes CDR1 SGHDN and CDR2 FVKESK. With 0 bases removed from V and 9 bases from J, the gap between germline ends came to 6 bases. The complete variable domain, with remaining parts taken from reference TRBV14 and TRBJ1-6, reads EAGVTQFPSHSVIEKGQTVTLRCDPISGHDNLYWYRRVMGKEIKFLLHFVKESKQDESGMPNNRFLAERTGGTYSTLKVQPAELEDSGVYFCASSQDRGSPLHFGNGTRLTVT.

A note on this clonotype: Given a much more abundant clone one base away, this may be a read error. The chain links TRBV24-1 to TRBJ2-4, with 8 bases identical to TRBD1. The V gene end was trimmed by 5 bases and the J gene end by 4 bases; junction bases not matched to a gene: 12. The CDR3 is made up of 17 amino acids. CDR1 is KGHDR, CDR2 SFDVKD, per germline. The CDR3 protein is CATSGSPSTGAKNIQYF. The CDR3 nucleotides read TGTGCCACCAGTGGCTCTCCATCGACAGGGGCAAAAAACATTCAGTACTTC.

The rearrangement uses TRBV24-1 and TRBJ2-1; D gene ambiguous. This CDR3 is built from 12 residues. Trimming pared 4 bases from V and 4 bases from J, leaving 4 bases between. Germline-derived CDR1 and CDR2 are KGHDR and SFDVKD. CDR3 nucleotides: TGTGCCACCAGTGAACAGTACAATGAGCAGTTCTTC. Translation gives CATSEQYNEQFF.

This clonotype occurred a few times. The rearrangement links TRBV10-3 to TRBJ2-3; the D gene is possibly TRBD2 (7 bases). From germline, CDR1 is ENHRY and CDR2 SYGVKD. Trimming took 3 bases from V and 4 from J, leaving 8 bases between them. The CDR3 covers 13 residues. CDR3 loop: CAISEGGADTQYF. DNA for the CDR3: TGTGCCATCAGTGAAGGGGGGGCAGATACGCAGTATTTT.

This clonotype was seen only a few times. This chain uses TRBV7-9 with TRBJ2-7; 8 bases are a match to TRBD1. CDR3 size: 15 residues. The germline gives CDR1 SEHNR, CDR2 FQNEAQ (reference sequence). Unmatched junction bases numbered 12, after V lost 6 bases and J lost 5 bases. CDR3 sequence: CASSSTGTGFHEQYF. The CDR3 region has the DNA TGTGCCAGCAGTTCTACTGGGACAGGATTCCACGAGCAGTACTTC. Full variable domain (missing parts from reference TRBV7-9 and TRBJ2-7): DTGVSQNPRHKITKRGQNVTFRCDPISEHNRLYWYRQTLGQGPEFLTYFQNEAQLEKSRLLSDRFSAERPKGSFSTLEIQRTEQGDSAMYLCASSSTGTGFHEQYFGPGTRLTVT.

The chain recombines TRBV6-2 or TRBV6-3 with TRBJ2-4; D possibly corresponds to TRBD2 (6 bases). Germline assignment: CDR1 MNHEY and CDR2 SVGEGT. This CDR3 contains 13 residues. With 4 bases removed from V and 8 bases from J, the gap between germline ends came to 12 bases. The CDR3 DNA reads TGTGCCAGCAGTTCGTCGCTAGCGTACATTCAGTACTTC. Translation gives CASSSSLAYIQYF.

There are a few counts of this clonotype. V is TRBV9 and J is TRBJ2-1, with TRBD2 matching 13 bases. V lost 3 bases and J lost 6; bases outside the gene matches: 9. CDR3 length equals 17 residues. The germline CDR1 and CDR2 sequences are SGDLS and YYNGEE. CDR3 sequence (DNA): TGTGCCAGCAGCGCAAGGACTAGCGGGGGCGCCCGCAATGAGCAGTTCTTC. It encodes CASSARTSGGARNEQFF.

J is TRBJ2-6 and V is TRBV3-1, with D unresolved. V lost 2 bases, J lost 1 base, and 6 bases lay in between. There are 15 residues in the CDR3. Germline V gene sequence: CDR1 LGHDT, CDR2 YNNKEL (reference sequence). CDR3 in amino acids: CASSQSESGANVLTF. CDR3 nucleotides: TGTGCCAGCAGCCAAAGTGAGTCTGGGGCCAACGTCCTGACTTTC. Using reference TRBV3-1 and TRBJ2-6 for the parts outside the CDR3, the full variable domain is DTAVSQTPKYLVTQMGNDKSIKCEQNLGHDTMYWYKQDSKKFLKIMFSYNNKELIINETVPNRFSPKSPDKAHLNLHINSLELGDSAVYFCASSQSESGANVLTFGAGSRLTVL.

This clonotype was picked up a small number of times. The CDR3 sequence is CASSSGLGSSYEQYF. In nucleotides, the CDR3 is TGTGCCAGCAGCTCAGGCCTGGGCAGCTCCTACGAGCAGTACTTC. The chain couples TRBV7-2 to TRBJ2-7; D remains ambiguous. The length of the CDR3 is 15 residues. From germline, CDR1 is SGHTA and CDR2 FQGNSA. The V gene lost 4 bases and the J gene lost 0 bases, with 13 bases spanning the gap.

V is TRBV3-1 and J is TRBJ1-2; possible D gene TRBD1, 6 bases. V was trimmed by 0 bases and J by 6 bases, leaving 11 bases between them. Per the germline V gene, CDR1 is LGHDT and CDR2 is YNNKEL (reference sequence). The CDR3 contains 14 residues. CDR3 sequence reads: CASSQDEGVNGYTF. The CDR3 nucleotides are TGTGCCAGCAGCCAAGACGAGGGGGTTAATGGCTACACCTTC. The whole variable domain, filled in from reference TRBV3-1 and TRBJ1-2, reads DTAVSQTPKYLVTQMGNDKSIKCEQNLGHDTMYWYKQDSKKFLKIMFSYNNKELIINETVPNRFSPKSPDKAHLNLHINSLELGDSAVYFCASSQDEGVNGYTFGSGTRLTVV.

J is TRBJ2-5 and V is TRBV20-1; D remains unclear. CDR1 and CDR2 (germline): DFQATT, SNEGSKA (reference sequence). Trimming stripped 0 bases from V and 11 bases from J, with 19 bases between. CDR3 length: 14 residues. This chain's CDR3 is CSARDRRSYNEQYF. CDR3 bases: TGCAGTGCTAGAGATCGACGCAGCTACAATGAGCAGTACTTC.

A single count supports this clonotype. The J gene is TRBJ2-1, the V gene TRBV11-2, with D perhaps given as TRBD1 or TRBD2 (5 bases each). The CDR3 loop spans 18 amino acids. Per germline, CDR1 SGHAT and CDR2 FQNNGV. Trimming shortened V by 2 bases and J by 8 bases, and 25 bases separated the two germline ends. The DNA for the CDR3 is TGTGCCAGCAGCTTAAGACACCCCGGGACCGTACTAAGCGATGAGCAGTTCTTC. Amino acid sequence: CASSLRHPGTVLSDEQFF.

The chain joins TRBV29-1 to TRBJ1-5, with 8 bases matching TRBD1. The CDR3 has 13 amino acids. V gave up 7 bases and J gave up 7 bases; unmatched junction bases: 9. The germline V gene has CDR1 SQVTM and CDR2 ANQGSEA. The CDR3 spells CSARGTGSQPQHF. For the CDR3, the DNA is TGCAGCGCACGCGGGACAGGCTCGCAGCCCCAGCATTTT.

The V and J genes are TRBV12-5 and TRBJ1-1, with 7 nucleotides matching TRBD1. Germline V CDR1 and CDR2: LGHNT, FRNRAP. CDR3 length: 15 residues. J was trimmed by 6 bases and V by 2 bases; bases with no gene match: 9. CDR3 protein: CASGLTGQAQPEAFF. The CDR3 nucleotides read TGTGCTAGTGGTTTGACTGGACAGGCCCAACCTGAAGCTTTCTTT.

This clonotype showed up just a few times. The rearrangement joins TRBV3-1 to TRBJ2-1, with 11 nucleotides matching TRBD2. CDR3 size: 15 residues. In germline, CDR1 is LGHDT, CDR2 YNNKEL (reference sequence). Trimming at V came to 4 bases and at J to 5 bases, leaving 4 bases not matched to a gene. This CDR3 is CASSLAGGPHNEQFF. The CDR3 DNA reads as TGTGCCAGCAGCCTAGCGGGGGGGCCTCACAATGAGCAGTTCTTC.

This clonotype was recorded at least ten times. The V gene is TRBV6-1, the J gene TRBJ2-7, with D uncertain. CDR1 MNHNS and CDR2 SASEGT come from the germline V gene. This CDR3 has 13 residues. V lost 3 bases, J lost 3 bases, and 9 bases lay in between. The CDR3 loop is CASSDRNSYEQYF. The CDR3 bases are TGTGCCAGCAGTGATCGCAACAGCTACGAGCAGTACTTC.

V and J are TRBV6-1 and TRBJ2-1; TRBD2 matches at 9 bases. V lost 6 bases and J lost 6; bases outside the gene matches: 6. From germline, CDR1 is MNHNS and CDR2 SASEGT. The CDR3 sequence is 14 residues long. CDR3 sequence reads: CASRRLADVNEQFF. In DNA, the CDR3 is TGTGCCAGCAGACGACTAGCGGATGTCAATGAGCAGTTCTTC.

The chain recombines TRBV14 with TRBJ1-6, with D unresolved. The germline V gene has CDR1 SGHDN and CDR2 FVKESK. The V gene lost 0 bases and the J gene lost 7 bases, with 10 bases spanning the gap. The CDR3 totals 15 residues. CDR3 sequence (DNA): TGTGCCAGCAGCCAAGAGAGCAGACGAAATTCACCCCTCCACTTT. This gives the protein CASSQESRRNSPLHF.

This chain uses TRBV2 with TRBJ2-1; D is uncertain. Deletions cut 7 bases from V and 2 bases from J, with 15 bases between. CDR3 length: 15 residues. CDR1 and CDR2 from the germline V gene are SNHLY and FYNNEI. The CDR3 here is CASNLVGRTYNEQFF. The CDR3 DNA reads TGTGCCAGCAATCTAGTCGGGCGCACCTACAATGAGCAGTTCTTC.

This chain uses TRBV7-2 with TRBJ2-1; 11 nucleotides match TRBD2. V shed 1 base, J shed 6 bases, and the junction held 8 bases outside the gene matches. CDR1 and CDR2 from the germline V gene are SGHTA and FQGNSA. This CDR3 has 17 amino acids. In DNA form, the CDR3 reads TGTGCCAGCAGCTTAGACCTTAGCGGGGGGGCCGCCAATGAGCAGTTCTTC. It translates to CASSLDLSGGAANEQFF.

The sample holds many counts of this clonotype. The J gene is TRBJ2-3, the V gene TRBV6-1; D call uncertain. CDR3 size: 12 residues. V lost 3 bases and J 9 bases, leaving 10 bases between the germline ends. Germline values: CDR1 MNHNS, CDR2 SASEGT. This CDR3 reads CASSDRVTTQYF. CDR3 nucleotide sequence: TGTGCCAGCAGTGACCGAGTTACGACGCAGTATTTT.